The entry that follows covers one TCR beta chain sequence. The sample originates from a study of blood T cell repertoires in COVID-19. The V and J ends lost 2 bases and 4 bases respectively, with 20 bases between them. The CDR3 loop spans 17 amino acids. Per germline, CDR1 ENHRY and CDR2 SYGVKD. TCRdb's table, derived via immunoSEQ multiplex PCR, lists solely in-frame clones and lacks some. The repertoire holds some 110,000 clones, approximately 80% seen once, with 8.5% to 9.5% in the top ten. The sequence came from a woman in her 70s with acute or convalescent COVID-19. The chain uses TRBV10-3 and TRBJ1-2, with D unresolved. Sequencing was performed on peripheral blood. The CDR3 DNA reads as TGTGCCATCAGTGAGCCGGGTGAGAGAGGGCTGTCCTATGGCTACACCTTC. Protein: CAISEPGERGLSYGYTF.